The clone carrying this TCR beta chain was picked up a small number of times. Donors gave roughly 10 milliliters of peripheral blood apiece. CDR3 size: 14 residues. Germline CDR1 and CDR2: MNHEY and SVGAGI. A second PCR of roughly 7 to 11 cycles used a sample-barcoded 5' primer and a J-beta primer mix. From the 5' RACE reads, TCRdb called clonotypes with MiXCR, one entry per CDR3 protein. The sample consists of roughly 680,000 distinct CDR3 sequences, over 20% of them appearing once. The entry originates in a study of blood T cells in healthy people across ages. The source is a man between 65 and 79 years old in good health. The chain is built from TRBV6-5 and TRBJ2-7, with D unclear. The DNA end is more similar to TRBJ2-5, so the J call may be wrong. Source material: blood. The CDR3 is CASSYSAGQETQYF. The CDR3 coding sequence is TGTGCCAGCAGTTACTCGGCAGGCCAAGAGACCCAGTACTTC.